This T cell receptor beta chain was profiled in a study of blood T cell repertoires in COVID-19. Across the study: Italy, Spain and the United States were the sources of the convalescent and acute COVID-19 samples.

Germline V CDR1 and CDR2: MNHEY, SVGAGI. J lost 4 bases, V lost 4 bases, and 9 bases had no gene match. The CDR3 runs to 15 residues. Original processing notes: Amplification from reference gene primers served as the basis for estimated nucleated cell counts. Data came from immunoSEQ multiplex PCR; TCRdb stores just in-frame clones and leaves some out. The DNA was the basis for D and trimming; V, J and clone size are from that table. The sample has hundreds of thousands of clones, around 88% seen once. This clone was observed once. The TCR was taken from a woman in her thirties or forties who had recovered from COVID-19. This chain links TRBV6-5 with TRBJ1-2; 7 nucleotides agree with TRBD1. Material: PBMCs or T cells enriched from blood (not recorded which). CDR3 bases: TGTGCCAGCAGTTCGCAACCGGGACAGTTCTATGGCTACACCTTC. Encoded protein: CASSSQPGQFYGYTF.